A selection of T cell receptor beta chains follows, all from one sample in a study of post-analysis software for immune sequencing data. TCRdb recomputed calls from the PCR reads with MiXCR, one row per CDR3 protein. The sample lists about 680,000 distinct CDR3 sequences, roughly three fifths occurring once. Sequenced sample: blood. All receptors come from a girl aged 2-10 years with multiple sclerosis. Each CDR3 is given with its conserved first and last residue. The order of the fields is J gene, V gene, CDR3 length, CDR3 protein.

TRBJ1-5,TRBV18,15,CASSPETGSNQPQHF
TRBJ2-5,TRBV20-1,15,CSGTSGGARGETQYF
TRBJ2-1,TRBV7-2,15,CASSLLGLGVSEQFF
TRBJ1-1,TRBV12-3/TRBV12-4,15,CASSRGPTSNTEAFF
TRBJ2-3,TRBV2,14,CASSETSGTDTQYF
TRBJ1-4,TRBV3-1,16,CASSPRGGEGSGKLFF
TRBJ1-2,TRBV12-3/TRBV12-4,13,CASSTGQNHGYTF
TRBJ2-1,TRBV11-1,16,CASSRDTLSSYNEQFF
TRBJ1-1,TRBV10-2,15,CASSEISGLNFEAFF
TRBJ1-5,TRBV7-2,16,CASSSWAGGDNQPQHF
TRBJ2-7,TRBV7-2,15,CASSLRAGVDYEQYF
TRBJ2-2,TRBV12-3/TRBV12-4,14,CATTEVPNTGELFF
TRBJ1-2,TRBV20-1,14,CSARAGTGAYGYTF
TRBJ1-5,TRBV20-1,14,CSARGYSGEQPQHF
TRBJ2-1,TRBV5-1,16,CASSLGASGTTNEQFF
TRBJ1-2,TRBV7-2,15,CASSFHRGDNYGYTF
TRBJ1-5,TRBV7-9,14,CASSLAAGGQPQHF
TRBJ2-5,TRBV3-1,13,CASSQERKETQYF
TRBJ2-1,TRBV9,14,CASSVEAGYNEQFF
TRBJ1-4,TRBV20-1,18,CSARDWPGQGETNEKLFF
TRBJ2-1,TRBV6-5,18,CASSYAPRTSLIYNEQFF
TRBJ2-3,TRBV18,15,CASSPRAELQDTQYF
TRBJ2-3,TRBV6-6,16,CASTLTSGRLTDTQYF
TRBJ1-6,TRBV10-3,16,CAISEFEGTADSPLHF
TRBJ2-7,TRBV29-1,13,CSVEAGTGTEQYF
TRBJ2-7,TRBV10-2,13,CASRGSSSYEQYF
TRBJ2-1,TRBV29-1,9,CSVESEQFF
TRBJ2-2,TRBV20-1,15,CSASGLAGGRGELFF
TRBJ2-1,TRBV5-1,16,CASSPRKPGLADEQFF
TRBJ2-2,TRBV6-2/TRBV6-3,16,CASSYQFGTGVRELFF
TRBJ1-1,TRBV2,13,CASRDHMNTEAFF
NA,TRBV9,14,CASSRVKGLETQYF
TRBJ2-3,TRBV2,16,CASSDLGLAGGDTQYF
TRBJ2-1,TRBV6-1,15,CATHLTGGVFDEQFF
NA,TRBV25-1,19,CASSDLAEGAGGPDNEQYF
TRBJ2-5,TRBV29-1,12,CSVEGMEETQYF
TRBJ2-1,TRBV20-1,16,CSARVVRASSHNEQFF
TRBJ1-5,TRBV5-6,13,CASSHRDSQPQHF
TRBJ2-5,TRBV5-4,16,CASSMGQQGRQETQYF
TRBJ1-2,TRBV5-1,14,CASSDGIPVDGYTF